The source of this T cell receptor (beta chain) is a study of T cell responses to AZD1222 COVID-19 vaccine. General observations from the study: Females made up more of the donors, who were largely white British, and clonal diversity may have come out too low. The study reported that nearly half of spike-specific TCRs target unmutated variant regions.

Germline CDR1 MNHEY, CDR2 SVGEGT. Trimming left V 6 bases short and J 0 bases short, with 18 bases between. This CDR3 is 17 amino acids long. Regarding this clone: What it binds is not known.

TCRdb keeps only in-frame clones here, not all; method: immunoSEQ multiplex PCR. The data contain about 130,000 clones, roughly 90% of them singletons. Researchers grouped second doses given at about 4 or about 12 weeks into one pool. This sequence joins TRBV6-2 or TRBV6-3 and TRBJ1-5; possible D gene TRBD1, 6 bases. The source was peripheral blood, collected 28 days after the second AZD1222 dose. The origin of this receptor is an adult who received the AZD1222 COVID-19 vaccine. In DNA form, the CDR3 reads TGTGCCAGCAGCCTATTACAAACAGGGATTAGCAATCAGCCCCAGCATTTT. It yields the protein CASSLLQTGISNQPQHF.